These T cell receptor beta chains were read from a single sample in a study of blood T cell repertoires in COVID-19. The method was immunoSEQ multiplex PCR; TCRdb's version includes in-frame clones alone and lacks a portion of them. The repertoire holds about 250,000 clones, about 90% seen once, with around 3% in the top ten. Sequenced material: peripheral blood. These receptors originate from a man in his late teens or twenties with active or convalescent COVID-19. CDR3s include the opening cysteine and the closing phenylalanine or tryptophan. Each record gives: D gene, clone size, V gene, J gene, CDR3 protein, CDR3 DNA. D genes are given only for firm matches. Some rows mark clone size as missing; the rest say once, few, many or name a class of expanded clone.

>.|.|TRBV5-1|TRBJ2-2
CASSYGQLNTGELFF
TGCGCCAGCAGCTATGGTCAGTTGAACACCGGGGAGCTGTTTTTT
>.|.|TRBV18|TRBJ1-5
CASSTGNQPQHF
TGTGCCAGCTCTACCGGGAATCAGCCCCAGCATTTT
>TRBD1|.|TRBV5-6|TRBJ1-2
CASSLGDRGRDYTF
TGTGCCAGCAGCTTGGGGGACAGGGGGCGCGACTACACCTTC
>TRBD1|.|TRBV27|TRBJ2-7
CASRPGQASYEQYF
TGTGCCAGCAGACCGGGACAGGCTTCCTACGAGCAGTACTTC
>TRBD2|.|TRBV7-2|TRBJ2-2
CASSLNGAGGTGELFF
TGTGCCAGCAGCCTAAACGGGGCGGGAGGGACCGGGGAGCTGTTTTTT
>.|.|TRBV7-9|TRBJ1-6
CASSLIPTETNSPLHF
TGTGCCAGCAGCTTAATCCCCACGGAGACTAATTCACCCCTCCACTTT
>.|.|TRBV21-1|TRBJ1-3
CASGHRDRDPDTIYF
TGTGCCAGCGGACACCGTGACAGGGATCCGGACACCATATATTTT
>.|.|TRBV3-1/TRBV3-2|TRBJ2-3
CASSQGTLGPTDTQYF
TGTGCCAGCAGCCAAGGGACTCTAGGCCCCACAGATACGCAGTATTTT
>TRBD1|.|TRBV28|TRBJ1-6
CASSRTGNNSPLHF
TGTGCCAGCAGTAGGACAGGGAATAATTCACCCCTCCACTTT
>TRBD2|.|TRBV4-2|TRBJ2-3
CASSQGSGSRDTQYF
TGTGCCAGCAGCCAAGGTAGCGGGAGTAGGGATACGCAGTATTTT
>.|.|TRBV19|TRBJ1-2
CASFSNYGYTF
TGTGCCAGTTTCTCTAACTATGGCTACACCTTC
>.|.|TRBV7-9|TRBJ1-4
CASSSGGEKLFF
TGTGCCAGCAGCTCGGGAGGAGAAAAACTGTTTTTT
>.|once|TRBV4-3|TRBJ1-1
CASSQDTATGEAFF
TGCGCCAGCAGCCAAGATACAGCCACCGGAGAAGCTTTCTTT
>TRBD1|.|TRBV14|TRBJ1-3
CASSLLGQGAGNTIYF
TGTGCCAGCAGCCTTCTCGGACAGGGCGCTGGAAACACCATATATTTT
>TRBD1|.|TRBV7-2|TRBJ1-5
CASSRDRVDQPQHF
TGTGCCAGCAGCCGGGACAGGGTCGATCAGCCCCAGCATTTT
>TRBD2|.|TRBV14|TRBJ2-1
CASSIRGLVNEQFF
TGTGCCAGCAGCATAAGGGGACTAGTCAATGAGCAGTTCTTC